This TCR beta chain was observed in a study of CD8 T cells in Susac syndrome. Study observations and caveats: The authors acknowledged that the study's TCR sequencing and HLA analysis involved relatively few individuals.

When the RNA was reverse transcribed, random hexamers were used with an input of roughly 0.45 to 1 ug. Amplification of TCR beta CDR3 used immunoSEQ multiplex PCR across 54 Vbeta and 13 Jbeta. MiXCR was run by TCRdb on the immunoSEQ multiplex PCR reads, yielding one entry per CDR3 protein. The sample has approximately 120,000 distinct CDR3 sequences, 90% to 95% seen once. Concerning this clonotype: Its antigen is not known.

The CDR3 loop spans 15 amino acids. The germline V gene has CDR1 SGHRS and CDR2 YFSETQ. Trimming took 1 base from V and 3 from J, leaving 10 bases between them. Sequencing targeted TCR beta in blood CD8+ and CD4+ T cells. This sequence was found in a human donor in good health. The V call is TRBV5-1, the J call TRBJ2-2, with D possibly TRBD2 on 6 matching bases. The sample consisted of CD4+ T cells from PBMCs. The CDR3 protein is CASSLSLADTGELFF. DNA of the CDR3: TGCGCCAGCAGCTTGTCACTAGCTGACACCGGGGAGCTGTTTTTT.